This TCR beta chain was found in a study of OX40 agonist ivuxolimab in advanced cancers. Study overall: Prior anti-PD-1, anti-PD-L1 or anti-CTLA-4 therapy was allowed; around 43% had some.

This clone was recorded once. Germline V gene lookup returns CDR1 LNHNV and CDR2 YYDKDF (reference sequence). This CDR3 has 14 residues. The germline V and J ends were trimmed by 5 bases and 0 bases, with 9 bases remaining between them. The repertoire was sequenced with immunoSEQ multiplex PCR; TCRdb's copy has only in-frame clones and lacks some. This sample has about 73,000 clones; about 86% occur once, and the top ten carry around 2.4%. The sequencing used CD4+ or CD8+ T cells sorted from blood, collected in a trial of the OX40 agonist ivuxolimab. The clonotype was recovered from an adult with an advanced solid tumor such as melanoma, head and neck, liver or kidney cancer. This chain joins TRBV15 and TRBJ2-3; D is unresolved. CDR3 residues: CATSRVGSTDTQYF. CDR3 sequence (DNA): TGTGCCACCAGCCGAGTGGGCAGCACAGATACGCAGTATTTT.